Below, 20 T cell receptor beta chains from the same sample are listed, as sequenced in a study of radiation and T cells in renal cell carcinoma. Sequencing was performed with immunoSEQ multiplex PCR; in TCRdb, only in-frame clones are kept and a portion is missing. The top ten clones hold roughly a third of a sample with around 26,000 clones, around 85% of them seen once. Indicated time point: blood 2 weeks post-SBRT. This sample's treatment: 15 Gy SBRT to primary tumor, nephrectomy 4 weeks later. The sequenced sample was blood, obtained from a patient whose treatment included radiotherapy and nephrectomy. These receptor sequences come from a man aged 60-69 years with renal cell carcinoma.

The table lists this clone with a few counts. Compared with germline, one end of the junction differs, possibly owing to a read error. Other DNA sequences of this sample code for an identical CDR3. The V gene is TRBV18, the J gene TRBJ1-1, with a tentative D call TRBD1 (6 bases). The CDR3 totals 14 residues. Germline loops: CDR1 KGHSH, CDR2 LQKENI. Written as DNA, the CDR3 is TGTGCCAGCTCGCCACAGGGCGTGAACACTGAAGCTTTCTTT. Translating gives CASSPQGVNTEAFF.

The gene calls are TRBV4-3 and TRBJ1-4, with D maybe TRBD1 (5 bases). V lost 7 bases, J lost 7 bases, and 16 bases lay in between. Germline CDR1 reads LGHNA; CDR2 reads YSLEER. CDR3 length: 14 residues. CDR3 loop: CASNPGGSFEKLFF. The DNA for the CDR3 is TGCGCCAGCAATCCGGGGGGGAGCTTTGAAAAACTGTTTTTT.

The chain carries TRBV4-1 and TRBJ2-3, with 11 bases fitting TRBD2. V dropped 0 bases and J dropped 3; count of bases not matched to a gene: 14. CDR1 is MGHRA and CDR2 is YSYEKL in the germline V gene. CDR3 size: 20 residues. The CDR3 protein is CASSQDPPSPGLAVTDTQYF. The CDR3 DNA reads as TGCGCCAGCAGCCAAGACCCCCCTTCACCGGGACTAGCGGTTACAGATACGCAGTATTTT.

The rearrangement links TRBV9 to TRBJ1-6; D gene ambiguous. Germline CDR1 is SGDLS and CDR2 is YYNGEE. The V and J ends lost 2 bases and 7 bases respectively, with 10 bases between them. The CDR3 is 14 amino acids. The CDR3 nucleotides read TGTGCCAGCAGCGTCCAGGATGGGAATTCACCCCTCCACTTT. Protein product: CASSVQDGNSPLHF.

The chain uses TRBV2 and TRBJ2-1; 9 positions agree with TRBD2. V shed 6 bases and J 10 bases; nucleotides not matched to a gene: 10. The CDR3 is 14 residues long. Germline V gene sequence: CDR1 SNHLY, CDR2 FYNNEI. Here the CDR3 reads CASRKASGNEEQFF. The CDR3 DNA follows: TGTGCCAGCAGGAAGGCTAGCGGGAATGAGGAGCAGTTCTTC.

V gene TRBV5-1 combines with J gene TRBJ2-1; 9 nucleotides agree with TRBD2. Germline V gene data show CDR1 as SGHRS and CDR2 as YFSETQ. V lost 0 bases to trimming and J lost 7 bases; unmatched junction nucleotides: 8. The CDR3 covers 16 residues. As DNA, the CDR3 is TGCGCCAGCAGCTTGGAAGGTAGCGGGAGTAGGAATGAGCAGTTCTTC. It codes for CASSLEGSGSRNEQFF.

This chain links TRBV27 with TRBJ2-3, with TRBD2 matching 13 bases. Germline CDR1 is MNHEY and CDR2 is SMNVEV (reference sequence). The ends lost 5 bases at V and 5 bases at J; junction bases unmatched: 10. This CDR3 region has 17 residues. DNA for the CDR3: TGTGCCAGCAGTCTCCTACTAGCGGGAGGGCCCGGAGATACGCAGTATTTT. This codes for CASSLLLAGGPGDTQYF.

The CDR3 DNA follows: TGCGCCAGCAGCCAGGTGATAAAAAGGACCGGGGAGCTGTTTTTT. The encoded protein is CASSQVIKRTGELFF. The chain carries TRBV4-1 and TRBJ2-2; D remains ambiguous. Deletions cut 3 bases from V and 5 bases from J, with 13 bases between. This CDR3 spans 15 amino acids. Per germline, CDR1 MGHRA and CDR2 YSYEKL.

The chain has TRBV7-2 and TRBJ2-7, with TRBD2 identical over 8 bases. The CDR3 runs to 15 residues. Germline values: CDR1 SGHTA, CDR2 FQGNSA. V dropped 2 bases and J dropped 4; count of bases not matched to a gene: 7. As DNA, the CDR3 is TGTGCCAGCAGCTTATATTCCGGGAGGGGGTACGAGCAGTACTTC. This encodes CASSLYSGRGYEQYF.

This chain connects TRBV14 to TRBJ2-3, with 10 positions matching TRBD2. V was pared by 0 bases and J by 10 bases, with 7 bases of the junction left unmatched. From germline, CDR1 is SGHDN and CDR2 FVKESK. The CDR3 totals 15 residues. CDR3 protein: CASSQDSGRARAQYF. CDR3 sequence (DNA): TGTGCCAGCAGCCAAGACAGCGGGAGGGCCAGGGCGCAGTATTTT.

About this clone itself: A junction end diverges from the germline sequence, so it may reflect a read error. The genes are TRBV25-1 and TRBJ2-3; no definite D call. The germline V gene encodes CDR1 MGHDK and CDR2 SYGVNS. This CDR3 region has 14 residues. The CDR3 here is CASSERISTDMQYF. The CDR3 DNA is TGTGCCAGCAGTGAACGGATTAGCACAGATATGCAGTATTTT.

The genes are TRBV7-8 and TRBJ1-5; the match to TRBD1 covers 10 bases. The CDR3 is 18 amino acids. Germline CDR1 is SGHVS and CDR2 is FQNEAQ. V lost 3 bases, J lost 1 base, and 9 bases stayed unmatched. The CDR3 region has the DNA TGTGCCAGCAGCTTTGGACAGGGGGTCCTATTGAGCAATCAGCCCCAGCATTTT. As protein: CASSFGQGVLLSNQPQHF.

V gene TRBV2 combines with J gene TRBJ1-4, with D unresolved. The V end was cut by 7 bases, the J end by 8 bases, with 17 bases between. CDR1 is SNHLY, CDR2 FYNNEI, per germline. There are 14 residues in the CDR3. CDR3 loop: CASTPREITEKLFF. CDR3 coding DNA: TGTGCCAGCACTCCCCGGGAGATAACCGAAAAACTGTTTTTT.

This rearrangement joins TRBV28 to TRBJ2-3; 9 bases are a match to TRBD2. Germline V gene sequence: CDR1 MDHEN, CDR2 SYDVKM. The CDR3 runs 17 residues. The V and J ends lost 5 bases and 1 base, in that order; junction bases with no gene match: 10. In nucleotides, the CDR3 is TGTGCCAGCAGTCTCAATAGCGGGAGTGTCGGCACAGATACGCAGTATTTT. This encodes CASSLNSGSVGTDTQYF. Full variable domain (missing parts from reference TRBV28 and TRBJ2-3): DVKVTQSSRYLVKRTGEKVFLECVQDMDHENMFWYRQDPGLGLRLIYFSYDVKMKEKGDIPEGYSVSREKKERFSLILESASTNQTSMYLCASSLNSGSVGTDTQYFGPGTRLTVL.

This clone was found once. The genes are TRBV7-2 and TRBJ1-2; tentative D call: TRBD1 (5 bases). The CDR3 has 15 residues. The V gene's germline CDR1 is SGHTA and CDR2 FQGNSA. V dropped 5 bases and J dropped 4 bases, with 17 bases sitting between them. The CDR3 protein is CASSLRGGGSYGYTF. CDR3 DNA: TGTGCCAGCAGCCTCCGGGGCGGGGGATCCTATGGCTACACCTTC.

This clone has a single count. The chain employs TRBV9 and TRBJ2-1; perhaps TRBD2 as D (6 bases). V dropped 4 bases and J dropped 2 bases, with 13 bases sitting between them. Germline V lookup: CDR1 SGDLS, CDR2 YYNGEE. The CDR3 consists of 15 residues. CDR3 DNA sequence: TGTGCCAGCAGCATACGGGACTCCCCCTACAATGAGCAGTTCTTC. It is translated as CASSIRDSPYNEQFF.

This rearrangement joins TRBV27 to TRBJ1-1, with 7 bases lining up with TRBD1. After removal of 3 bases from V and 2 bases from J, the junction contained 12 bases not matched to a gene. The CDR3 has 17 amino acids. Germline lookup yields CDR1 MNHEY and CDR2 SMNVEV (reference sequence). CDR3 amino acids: CASSFSGRGGLNTEAFF. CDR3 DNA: TGTGCCAGCAGTTTTTCGGGCAGGGGGGGACTTAACACTGAAGCTTTCTTT.

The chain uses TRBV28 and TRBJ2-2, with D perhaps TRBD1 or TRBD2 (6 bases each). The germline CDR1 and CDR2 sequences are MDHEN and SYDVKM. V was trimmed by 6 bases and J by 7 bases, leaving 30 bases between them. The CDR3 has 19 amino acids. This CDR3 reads CASSLLAFHRGPSVGELFF. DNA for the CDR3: TGTGCCAGCAGCCTGCTCGCATTCCACCGGGGGCCCTCGGTCGGGGAGCTGTTTTTT.

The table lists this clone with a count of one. The CDR3 protein is CASSYRGGDTEAFF. The DNA of the CDR3 is TGTGCCAGCAGTTACCGGGGAGGGGACACTGAAGCTTTCTTT. The V and J genes are TRBV6-6 and TRBJ1-1; D perhaps matches TRBD1 (5 bases). V was cut by 2 bases and J by 3 bases, with 10 bases left in between. Germline values: CDR1 MNHNY, CDR2 SVGAGI (reference sequence). The CDR3 spans 14 residues.

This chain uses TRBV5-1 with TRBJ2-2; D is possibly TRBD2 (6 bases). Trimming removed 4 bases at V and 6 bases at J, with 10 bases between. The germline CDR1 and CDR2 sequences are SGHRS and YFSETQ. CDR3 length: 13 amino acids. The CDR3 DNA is TGCGCCAGCAGCCCGGGAGCGGCCGGGGAGCTGTTTTTT. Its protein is CASSPGAAGELFF. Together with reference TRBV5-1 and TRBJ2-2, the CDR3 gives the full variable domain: KAGVTQTPRYLIKTRGQQVTLSCSPISGHRSVSWYQQTPGQGLQFLFEYFSETQRNKGNFPGRFSGRQFSNSRSEMNVSTLELGDSALYLCASSPGAAGELFFGEGSRLTVL.